Listed below are T cell receptor beta chains from one sample, sequenced in a study of T-cell reconstitution after alpha-beta-depleted transplantation in children. Using its own MiXCR run on the PCR reads, TCRdb lists one record per CDR3 protein. This table holds more than 200,000 distinct CDR3 sequences, approximately 9.9% found once. This sample comprised PBMCs from the stem cell graft donor, obtained from the stem cell graft. The receptors here all came from a human donor who donated a stem cell graft to a child with SCID. CDR3s leave out the opening cysteine and the closing phenylalanine or tryptophan.

TRBV5-1	TRBJ2-7	ASSLGSGSRDDEQY
TRBV20-1	TRBJ2-5	SAPTGEGETQY
TRBV15	TRBJ1-2	ATSSRTANYGYT
TRBV20-1	TRBJ1-2	SASQGNYGYT
TRBV7-3	TRBJ2-5	ASSLSPRSY
TRBV16	TRBJ1-4	ASSQTGRGREKLF
TRBV29-1	TRBJ2-1	SVPDYNEQF
TRBV7-6	TRBJ2-5	ASSLAADYQETQY
TRBV19	TRBJ1-3	ASSEDRPTGNTIY
TRBV24-1	TRBJ2-6	ATSMGRAEGGSGANVLT
TRBV5-1	TRBJ2-6	ASSLSQPGANVLT
TRBV27	TRBJ2-1	ASSRGGTHNEQF
TRBV20-1	TRBJ2-3	SARDIGRGTDTQY
TRBV28	TRBJ2-5	ASSLEAYQETQY
TRBV11-1	TRBJ1-1	ASSSRGDGGLKVSDTEAF
TRBV5-1	TRBJ1-1	ASTGTGRNTEAF
TRBV5-1	TRBJ1-6	ASSEGGSYNSPLH
TRBV28	TRBJ1-1	ASSPMDGGGTEAF
TRBV20-1	TRBJ2-5	SAQQESETQY
TRBV12-3/TRBV12-4	TRBJ2-3	ASLGGAGTDTQY
TRBV18	TRBJ1-2	ASSPPNGGGGYGYT
TRBV27	TRBJ2-3	ASSFRVRGTGSTDTQY
TRBV7-9	TRBJ2-3	ASSLKRGSTDTQY
TRBV6-1	TRBJ2-7	ASSQPLGGRYEQY
TRBV5-1	TRBJ1-5	ASSPGSGNFNQPQH
TRBV5-1	TRBJ1-1	ASSPRGLTEAF
TRBV12-3/TRBV12-4	TRBJ2-3	ASSPRTSGGAEDTQY
TRBV24-1	TRBJ2-4	ATSDSGMKNIQY
TRBV5-1	TRBJ2-1	ASSGGTSSRYNEQF
TRBV5-1	TRBJ1-6	ASSFSREWNSPLH
TRBV7-2	TRBJ2-1	ASSPGLGNEQF
TRBV7-2	TRBJ2-3	ASSTASTSTDTQY
TRBV15	TRBJ1-1	ATSSPGQRNTEAF
TRBV2	TRBJ2-2	ASSVLENTGELF
TRBV5-1	TRBJ1-6	ASSLGARGLGSPLH
TRBV10-2	TRBJ2-1	ASSEGRGGLHEQF
TRBV5-1	TRBJ2-1	ASSSRGGDYNEQF
TRBV12-3/TRBV12-4	TRBJ2-2	ASRRQGANTGELF
TRBV4-1	TRBJ1-1	ASSQEVAPPNTEAF
TRBV9	TRBJ1-1	ASSPSLGGTEAF
TRBV5-1	TRBJ2-3	ASSLQGAFHTDTQY
TRBV12-3/TRBV12-4	TRBJ2-2	ASSSSGLVRELF
TRBV5-5	TRBJ1-5	ASSRDSGINQPQH
TRBV5-1	TRBJ1-1	ASSLVAGLLPLNTEAF
TRBV7-2	TRBJ2-5	ASSQTGTSKETQY
TRBV12-5	TRBJ2-1	ASGLGGRAGANNEQF
TRBV20-1	TRBJ2-7	SARTGGYYEQY
TRBV5-1	TRBJ1-2	ASSPKQANYGYT